The 14 T cell receptor beta chains presented below share a single source sample, sequenced in a study of early T cells in non-severe SARS-CoV-2 infection. TCRdb recomputed calls from the 5' RACE reads with MiXCR, one row per CDR3 protein. Of 60,000 or so distinct CDR3 sequences in the sample, about 8.9% were seen once. The specimen was whole blood. The receptors shown here come from an adult who was a healthcare worker with PCR-confirmed SARS-CoV-2 infection or an uninfected control (not recorded which).

In its sample, this clonotype was seen many times. The chain has TRBV20-1 and TRBJ2-5; tentatively, D is TRBD2 (5 bases). V was cut by 5 bases and J by 2 bases, with 9 bases left in between. Germline lookup yields CDR1 DFQATT and CDR2 SNEGSKA (reference sequence). The CDR3 is 12 amino acids. The chain's CDR3 is CSARPGQETQYF. CDR3 in DNA: TGCAGTGCTCGGCCGGGACAAGAGACCCAGTACTTC.

The CDR3 sequence is CASSGQGNTDTQYF. The CDR3 DNA is TGTGCCAGCAGTGGCCAAGGGAACACAGATACGCAGTATTTT. The chain carries TRBV25-1 and TRBJ2-3; D is unresolved. In germline, CDR1 is MGHDK, CDR2 SYGVNS. The CDR3 consists of 14 residues. V lost 4 bases and J lost 2, with 10 bases in between.

This clonotype was detected only once. V usage is TRBV30 and J usage is TRBJ1-6; D remains unclear. V lost 4 bases to trimming and J lost 7 bases, with 11 bases between them. The CDR3 is made up of 13 amino acids. The germline CDR1 and CDR2 sequences are GTSNPN and SVGIG (reference sequence). The CDR3 nucleotides are TGTGCCTGGAACTCTTACCCAAATTCACCCCTCCACTTT. It specifies CAWNSYPNSPLHF.

The chain couples TRBV29-1 to TRBJ2-3; 9 bases align to TRBD2. Germline V gives CDR1 SQVTM, CDR2 ANQGSEA. The CDR3 spans 15 residues. Unmatched junction bases numbered 7, after V lost 4 bases and J lost 2 bases. Here the CDR3 reads CSVVASGTYTDTQYF. In DNA form, the CDR3 reads TGCAGCGTTGTGGCTAGCGGGACGTACACAGATACGCAGTATTTT.

This clonotype was detected ten times or more. This chain links TRBV3-1 with TRBJ2-7; D ambiguous. The CDR3 spans 15 residues. From germline, CDR1 is LGHDT and CDR2 YNNKEL (reference sequence). Trimming took off 0 bases at V and 3 bases at J, with 12 bases between the two ends. The CDR3 bases are TGTGCCAGCAGCCAAGATATTGGATGGGTCTACGAGCAGTACTTC. It specifies CASSQDIGWVYEQYF.

The rearrangement links TRBV5-1 to TRBJ2-5; the match to TRBD2 covers 14 bases. This CDR3 has 16 residues. Trimming removed 0 bases from V and 4 bases from J; junction bases left unmatched: 2. CDR1 and CDR2 from the germline V gene are SGHRS and YFSETQ. The CDR3 nucleotides are TGCGCCAGCAGCTTGGCCGGACTAGCGGGAGGAGAGACCCAGTACTTC. Its translation is CASSLAGLAGGETQYF.

In this sample, this clonotype turned up many times. The genes are TRBV27 and TRBJ2-2; possible D gene TRBD1, 5 bases. The CDR3 spans 14 residues. The germline V gene has CDR1 MNHEY and CDR2 SMNVEV (reference sequence). Trimming took off 3 bases at V and 1 base at J, with 6 bases between the two ends. This CDR3 reads CASSLGRNTGELFF. In nucleotides, the CDR3 is TGTGCCAGCAGTTTGGGGCGGAACACCGGGGAGCTGTTTTTT.

This clonotype has ten or more counts. The chain is built from TRBV6-1 and TRBJ1-5; D not resolved. The CDR3 extends over 13 amino acids. Germline V gene data show CDR1 as MNHNS and CDR2 as SASEGT. V lost 7 bases and J lost 4, with 11 bases in between. The CDR3 protein is CASISTNNQPQHF. The CDR3 nucleotides read TGTGCCAGCATATCGACAAATAATCAGCCCCAGCATTTT.

This chain links TRBV7-3 with TRBJ2-3; D gene uncertain. The CDR3 is 15 amino acids. Germline V gene lookup returns CDR1 SGHTA and CDR2 FQGTGA. The ends were cut back, 6 bases at V and 4 bases at J, with 17 bases in the middle. CDR3 in DNA: TGTGCCAGCAGACTCGGGCCCGGGCCAGCAGATACGCAGTATTTT. It codes for CASRLGPGPADTQYF.

This clonotype was counted at least ten times. The gene calls are TRBV4-3 and TRBJ2-7; TRBD2 agrees at 8 bases. Germline CDR1 reads LGHNA; CDR2 reads YSLEER. There are 13 residues in the CDR3. J was trimmed by 6 bases and V by 0 bases; bases with no gene match: 1. CDR3 loop: CASSQETSVEQYF. As DNA, the CDR3 is TGCGCCAGCAGCCAAGAGACTAGCGTCGAGCAGTACTTC.

This clonotype appeared many times. The CDR3, as DNA: TGCAGTGCTAGAGATCTGGCGGGAGACATCGGGGAGCAGTTCTTC. Amino acid sequence: CSARDLAGDIGEQFF. The chain is built from TRBV20-1 and TRBJ2-1; TRBD2 agrees at 7 bases. The CDR3 totals 15 residues. V lost 0 bases, J lost 10 bases, and 12 bases stayed unmatched. In germline, CDR1 is DFQATT, CDR2 SNEGSKA (reference sequence).

This clonotype was observed a handful of times. The rearrangement joins TRBV20-1 to TRBJ1-4; 9 bases agree with TRBD1. V lost 1 base and J lost 6; bases outside the gene matches: 6. The germline gives CDR1 DFQATT, CDR2 SNEGSKA (reference sequence). This CDR3 spans 15 amino acids. CDR3 in DNA: TGCAGTGCTAGAGGGACAGGGGCCAACTATGAAAAACTGTTTTTT. Its translation: CSARGTGANYEKLFF.

This sequence joins TRBV12-3 or TRBV12-4 and TRBJ2-1, with 10 positions matching TRBD2. There are 15 residues in the CDR3. Trimming at V came to 3 bases and at J to 5 bases, leaving 4 bases not matched to a gene. The DNA for the CDR3 is TGTGCCAGCAGTTTGGGGACTAGCGAAAACAATGAGCAGTTCTTC. It translates to CASSLGTSENNEQFF.

Only a few counts were recorded for this clonotype. The rearrangement uses TRBV12-3 or TRBV12-4 and TRBJ2-7, with TRBD1 matching 11 bases. After removal of 3 bases from V and 3 bases from J, the junction contained 13 bases not matched to a gene. There are 18 residues in the CDR3. In nucleotides, the CDR3 is TGTGCCAGCAGTTTCCTCGGACCTGGGACAGGGGGTGGCTACGAGCAGTACTTC. Encoded protein: CASSFLGPGTGGGYEQYF.